These 6 T cell receptor beta chains share one sample of origin, sequenced in a study of T cell responses to AZD1222 COVID-19 vaccine. Repertoires were generated with immunoSEQ multiplex PCR, while TCRdb's copy carries only in-frame clones and drops some. Counted here are more than 150,000 clones, around 94% occurring once; the ten biggest clones make up 10%. The sequenced sample was peripheral blood, obtained on day 0 of AZD1222 vaccination. Receptors were obtained from an adult in good health.

CDR3 bases: TGTGCCAGCAGCTTGACCGGGACTAGCGGGGGAAATGAGCAGTTCTTC. Translating it yields CASSLTGTSGGNEQFF. V gene TRBV11-2 combines with J gene TRBJ2-1; TRBD2 aligns across 14 bases. Germline CDR1 reads SGHAT; CDR2 reads FQNNGV. The CDR3 sequence is 16 residues long. J gave up 7 bases and V 3 bases, and 5 bases lay outside the gene matches.

The gene calls are TRBV28 and TRBJ1-1; 7 bases line up with TRBD1. This CDR3 contains 11 residues. J was trimmed by 7 bases and V by 4 bases; bases with no gene match: 0. Per the germline V gene, CDR1 is MDHEN and CDR2 is SYDVKM. CDR3 in amino acids: CASSWDSEAFF. The CDR3 bases are TGTGCCAGCAGTTGGGACAGTGAAGCTTTCTTT.

V is TRBV5-1 and J is TRBJ2-7; D is perhaps TRBD1 (6 bases). V was shortened by 3 bases and J by 13 bases, with 17 bases between the two germline ends. The CDR3 covers 12 residues. Germline assignment: CDR1 SGHRS and CDR2 YFSETQ. The CDR3, as DNA: TGCGCCAGCAGCTCGGACCGGGACAAGAAATACGTC. This encodes CASSSDRDKKYV.

The chain recombines TRBV6-5 with TRBJ2-1; D is undetermined. The CDR3 sequence is 15 residues long. CDR1 and CDR2 from the germline V gene are MNHEY and SVGAGI. V was trimmed by 4 bases and J by 9 bases, leaving 19 bases between them. CDR3: CASSSRKNRHGEQFF. CDR3 sequence (DNA): TGTGCCAGCAGTTCCCGCAAGAATAGACACGGTGAGCAGTTCTTC.

The chain recombines TRBV6-2 or TRBV6-3 with TRBJ2-7, with D tentatively TRBD1 (5 bases). In germline, CDR1 is MNHEY, CDR2 SVGEGT. This CDR3 has 13 amino acids. The V and J ends lost 6 bases and 5 bases respectively, with 14 bases between them. In DNA form, the CDR3 reads TGTGCCAGCAGCTGGAGCCCAGGGCACGAGCAGTACGTC. This encodes CASSWSPGHEQYV.

V is TRBV3-1 (or the pseudogene TRBV3-2) and J is TRBJ2-1; D could derive from TRBD1 or TRBD2 (5 bases each). Trimming left V 0 bases short and J 6 bases short, with 6 bases between. The CDR3 is 13 residues long. CDR1 and CDR2 (germline): LGHDT, YNNKEL (reference sequence). This CDR3 reads CASSQDGGNEQFF. CDR3 bases: TGTGCCAGCAGCCAAGATGGGGGCAATGAGCAGTTCTTC.